This TCR beta chain was observed in a study of shared clonotypes between healthy human individuals. The CDR3 has 15 amino acids. V shed 7 bases, J shed 7 bases, and the junction held 10 bases outside the gene matches. The V gene's germline CDR1 is SGHDT and CDR2 YYEEEE. CD45RO-negative, CCR7-selected cells formed the naive CD8 fraction, which excluded terminally differentiated effector memory CD45RA+ cells. Generated by immunoSEQ multiplex PCR, the TCRdb table keeps only in-frame clones and is missing some. The sample contains 2 million to 2.5 million clones, approximately 95% of which appear only once.

The chain couples TRBV5-6 to TRBJ2-1; 11 bases match TRBD2. The origin of this receptor is a man aged 18 to 30 in good health. The source material was naive CD8+ T cells sorted from blood. CDR3 sequence reads: CASGEGRTSGNEQFF. CDR3 bases: TGTGCCAGCGGAGAGGGGAGGACTAGCGGGAATGAGCAGTTCTTC.